The entry below describes one T cell receptor (beta chain). Its antigen is not identified. The data were taken from a study of CD8 T cells in ankylosing spondylitis. Overall study findings and caveats: Enrichment of disease-linked clones was reportedly significant in matched ankylosing spondylitis synovial fluid. Typical of ankylosing spondylitis blood, it appeared, was a TCR beta motif of several highly homologous variants.

Germline V CDR1 and CDR2: MNHNS, SASEGT. The V and J ends lost 10 bases and 6 bases respectively, with 16 bases between them. This CDR3 has 12 residues. Each CDR3 protein gets one entry after TCRdb re-called the 5' RACE reads with MiXCR. The profile shows roughly 180,000 distinct CDR3 sequences, around a tenth of them singletons. The chain combines TRBV6-1 with TRBJ2-7; possible D gene TRBD1, 6 bases. The sequence came from a female donor with ankylosing spondylitis or in good health (not recorded which). The sequencing input was blood, either unsorted or a sorted T cell fraction (not recorded which). As DNA, the CDR3 is TGTGCCACCGAAGACAGGCCGTCCGAGCAGTACTTC. It translates to CATEDRPSEQYF.